This TCR beta chain was observed in a study of identical twins. Study observations and caveats: The study found excess low generation probability among twin-shared out-of-frame alpha sequences. Invariant MAIT and iNKT cells are populations that could partly confound zero-insertion analyses.

In TCRdb, the 5' RACE reads were re-called with MiXCR into one record per CDR3 protein. Of about 490,000 distinct CDR3 sequences detected, around 15% appear once; the ten largest clones hold about 0.4%. Deletions cut 5 bases from V and 4 bases from J, with 20 bases between. The CDR3 length is 17 residues. Germline lookup yields CDR1 SSHAT and CDR2 FNYEAQ (reference sequence). Comments on this clonotype: Its target is not known.

The same data also went into a second study, on yellow fever vaccine responses in identical twins.

The V call is TRBV7-7, the J call TRBJ2-2; D might be TRBD2 (7 bases). The specimen sequenced was CD4+ T cells sorted from blood. This receptor was obtained from a woman aged 18 to 35 in good health. This CDR3 is CASSRSRSGGTTGELFF. The CDR3 DNA reads TGTGCCAGCAGCCGATCAAGATCGGGGGGCACCACCGGGGAGCTGTTTTTT.